This record concerns one T cell receptor (beta chain) sequence. This clone's antigen is unknown. No much larger clone exists at a distance of one base, and base qualities are not known. These data belong to a study of T cell repertoires in aging, cancer and after chemotherapy (dated by TCRdb to the late 2010s). Turning to the overall study: The donors fell into six age groups ranging from 30 or younger to 70 or older, and each group had at least three individuals. To look at immunoaging and at how T cells reconstitute after chemotherapy, the study profiled TCR beta repertoires in peripheral blood from both healthy donors and cancer patients. The complete dataset included about 9.1 million TCR reads. In the hematological group, the paired samples taken before and after chemotherapy came from chronic lymphocytic leukemia patients given fludarabine- or bendamustine-based regimens. Alongside around 97 healthy donors serving as a reference group, the cohort included roughly 220 cancer patients, of whom around 91 had hematological cancers and about 130 had solid cancers.

TCR beta rearrangements were amplified from genomic DNA isolated from peripheral blood, not from sorted cells or RNA. Using a mixed TRB-A/B primer pool, multiplex touch-down PCR amplified rearranged TRB sequences covering the V, D and J segments. Illumina adapters and sample indices were attached to the amplicons through two consecutive PCR reactions run with Phusion HS II polymerase. After gel purification with the NucleoSpin Gel and PCR Clean-up kit, the amplicons were checked using Qubit and an Agilent 2100 Bioanalyzer. Sequencing of the libraries was done on an Illumina MiSeq with paired-end, single-indexed 600-cycle runs. On the authors' methods: Processing of the TRB sequences was carried out with MiXCR versions 2.12 and 3.0.5. Each unique CDR3 nucleotide sequence was counted as one clone, and only productive sequences with at least two reads were retained. The repertoire metrics were Shannon diversity, evenness, clonality (calculated as one minus evenness), and diversity profiles parameterized by alpha from 0 to 5. Generation probabilities of clones in paired pre- and post-chemotherapy samples were computed with the IGoR algorithm. Using fastp trimming at Q25 and MiXCR clonotype assembly, TCRdb reanalyzed the public sequencing data and kept in-frame beta chains. When rows share a CDR3 protein, they turn into one entry using the most common DNA and genes. TCRdb's processing, not the authors', yielded these V and J calls. The sample table contains about 1,400 distinct CDR3 sequences; only one count was recorded for about 70% of them. Jointly, the top ten make up around 67% of the sample.

The germline V gene (reference sequence) specifies SGHNT as CDR1 and YYREEE as CDR2. Measured from the cysteine to the phenylalanine, the CDR3 is 16 residues long. The sequence is cut down to CDR3 DNA, 48 bases in frame from base 1. V and J are trimmed by 4 bases and 2 bases, and the gene matches miss 8 bases of the junction. Broader findings and caveats from the paper: According to the authors, the repertoire data do not permit conclusions about immunological memory after chemotherapy. An increase in median generation probability over the chemotherapy interval was observed in both cancer cohorts, suggesting that the repertoire was reconstituted through rebound thymic output. Lymphoid organ infiltration was present in hematological cancer patients, and this infiltration may itself impair thymic emigration or peripheral T cell expansion. Untreated patients with hematological or solid cancers showed significantly lower blood TCR diversity and higher clonality than age-matched healthy donors. In healthy donors, the decline in TCR diversity with age was mainly due to loss of richness, whereas in cancer patients loss of evenness also played a role.

This clonotype originated in a human donor with a blood cancer. Here the chain combines TRBV5-4 and TRBJ1-3; 8 bases in the middle match TRBD1. Sequencing input: blood. The CDR3 is CASSLMDRVTGNTIYF. The nucleotide sequence reads as follows: TGTGCCAGCAGCCTGATGGACAGGGTTACTGGAAACACCATATATTTT.